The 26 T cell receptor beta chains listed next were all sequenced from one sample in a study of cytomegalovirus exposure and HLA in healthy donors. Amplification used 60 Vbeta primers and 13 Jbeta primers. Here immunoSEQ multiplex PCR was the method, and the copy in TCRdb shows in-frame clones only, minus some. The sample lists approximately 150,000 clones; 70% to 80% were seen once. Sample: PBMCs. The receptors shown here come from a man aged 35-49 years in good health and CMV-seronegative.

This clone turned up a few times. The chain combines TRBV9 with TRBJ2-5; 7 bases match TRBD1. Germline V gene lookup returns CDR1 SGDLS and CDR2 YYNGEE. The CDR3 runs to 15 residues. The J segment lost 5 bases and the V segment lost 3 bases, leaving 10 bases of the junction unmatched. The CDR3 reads CASSEKDREWETQYF. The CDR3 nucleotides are TGTGCCAGCAGCGAAAAAGACAGGGAGTGGGAGACCCAGTACTTC. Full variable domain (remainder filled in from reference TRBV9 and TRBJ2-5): DSGVTQTPKHLITATGQRVTLRCSPRSGDLSVYWYQQSLDQGLQFLIQYYNGEERAKGNILERFSAQQFPDLHSELNLSSLELGDSALYFCASSEKDREWETQYFGPGTRLLVL.

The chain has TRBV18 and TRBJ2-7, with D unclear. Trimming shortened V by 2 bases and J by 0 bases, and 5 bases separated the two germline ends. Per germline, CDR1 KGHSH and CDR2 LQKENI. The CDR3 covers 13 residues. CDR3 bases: TGTGCCAGCTCACCAAACAGCTCCTACGAGCAGTACTTC. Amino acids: CASSPNSSYEQYF.

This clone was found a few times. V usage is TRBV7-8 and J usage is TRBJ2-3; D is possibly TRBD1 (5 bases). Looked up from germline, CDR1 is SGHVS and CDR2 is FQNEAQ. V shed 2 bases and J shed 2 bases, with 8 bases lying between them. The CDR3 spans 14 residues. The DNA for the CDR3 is TGTGCCAGCAGCTTACAGGGTCTCACAGATACGCAGTATTTT. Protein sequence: CASSLQGLTDTQYF. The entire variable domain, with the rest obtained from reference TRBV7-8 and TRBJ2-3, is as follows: GAGVSQSPRYKVAKRGQDVALRCDPISGHVSLFWYQQALGQGPEFLTYFQNEAQLDKSGLPSDRFFAERPEGSVSTLKIQRTQQEDSAVYLCASSLQGLTDTQYFGPGTRLTVL.

CDR3 region: CASFSPAGGGEQYF. CDR3 nucleotide sequence: TGTGCCAGCTTTTCCCCCGCGGGAGGGGGCGAGCAGTACTTC. The chain has TRBV28 and TRBJ2-7; 9 bases match TRBD2. The V and J ends lost 8 bases and 6 bases, in that order; junction bases with no gene match: 11. The CDR3 spans 14 residues. CDR1 and CDR2 from the germline V gene are MDHEN and SYDVKM. Together with reference TRBV28 and TRBJ2-7, the CDR3 gives the full variable domain: DVKVTQSSRYLVKRTGEKVFLECVQDMDHENMFWYRQDPGLGLRLIYFSYDVKMKEKGDIPEGYSVSREKKERFSLILESASTNQTSMYLCASFSPAGGGEQYFGPGTRLTVT.

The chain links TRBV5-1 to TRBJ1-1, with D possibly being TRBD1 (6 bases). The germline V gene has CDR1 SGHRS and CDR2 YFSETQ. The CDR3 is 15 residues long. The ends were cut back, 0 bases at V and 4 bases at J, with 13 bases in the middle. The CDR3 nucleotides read TGCGCCAGCAGCTTGGAGCGGGGGGCGGGCACTGAAGCTTTCTTT. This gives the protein CASSLERGAGTEAFF.

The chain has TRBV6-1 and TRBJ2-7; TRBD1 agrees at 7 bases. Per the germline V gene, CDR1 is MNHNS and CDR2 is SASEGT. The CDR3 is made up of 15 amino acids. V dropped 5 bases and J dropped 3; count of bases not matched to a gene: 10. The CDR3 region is CASSFRDSAYYEQYF. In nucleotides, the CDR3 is TGTGCCAGCAGTTTCCGGGACAGCGCCTACTACGAGCAGTACTTC.

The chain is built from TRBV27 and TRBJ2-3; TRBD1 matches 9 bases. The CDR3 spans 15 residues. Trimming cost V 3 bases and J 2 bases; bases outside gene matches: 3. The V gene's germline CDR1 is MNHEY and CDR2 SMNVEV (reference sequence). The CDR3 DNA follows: TGTGCCAGCAGTTTTAGGACAGGGGCCACAGATACGCAGTATTTT. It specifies CASSFRTGATDTQYF.

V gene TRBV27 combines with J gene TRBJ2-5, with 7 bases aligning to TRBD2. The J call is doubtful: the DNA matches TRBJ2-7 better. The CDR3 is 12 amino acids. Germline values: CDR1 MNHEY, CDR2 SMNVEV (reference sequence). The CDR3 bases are TGTGCCACCCGTCGGGGGGCCTACGAGCAGTACTTC. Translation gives CATRRGAYEQYF.

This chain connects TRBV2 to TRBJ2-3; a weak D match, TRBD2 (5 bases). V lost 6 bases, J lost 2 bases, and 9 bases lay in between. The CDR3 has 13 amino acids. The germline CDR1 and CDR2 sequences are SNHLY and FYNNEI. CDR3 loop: CASRGGSTDTQYF. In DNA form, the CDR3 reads TGTGCCAGCAGGGGCGGGTCCACAGATACGCAGTATTTT.

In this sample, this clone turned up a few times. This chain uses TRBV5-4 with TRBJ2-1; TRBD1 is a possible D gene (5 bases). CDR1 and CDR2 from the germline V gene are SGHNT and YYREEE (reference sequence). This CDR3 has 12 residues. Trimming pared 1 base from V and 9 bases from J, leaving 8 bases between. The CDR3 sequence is CASSLIGAEQFF. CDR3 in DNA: TGTGCCAGCAGCTTGATAGGGGCTGAGCAGTTCTTC. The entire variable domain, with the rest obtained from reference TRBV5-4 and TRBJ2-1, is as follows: ETGVTQSPTHLIKTRGQQVTLRCSSQSGHNTVSWYQQALGQGPQFIFQYYREEENGRGNFPPRFSGLQFPNYSSELNVNALELDDSALYLCASSLIGAEQFFGPGTRLTVL.

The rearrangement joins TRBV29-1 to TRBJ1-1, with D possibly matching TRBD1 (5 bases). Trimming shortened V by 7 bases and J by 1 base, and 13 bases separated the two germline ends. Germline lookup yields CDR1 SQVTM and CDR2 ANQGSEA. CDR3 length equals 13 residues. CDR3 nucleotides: TGCAGCGCGGTACCACAGGAGAACACTGAAGCTTTCTTT. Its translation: CSAVPQENTEAFF. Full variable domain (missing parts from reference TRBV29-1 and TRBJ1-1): SAVISQKPSRDICQRGTSLTIQCQVDSQVTMMFWYRQQPGQSLTLIATANQGSEATYESGFVIDKFPISRPNLTFSTLTVSNMSPEDSSIYLCSAVPQENTEAFFGQGTRLTVV.

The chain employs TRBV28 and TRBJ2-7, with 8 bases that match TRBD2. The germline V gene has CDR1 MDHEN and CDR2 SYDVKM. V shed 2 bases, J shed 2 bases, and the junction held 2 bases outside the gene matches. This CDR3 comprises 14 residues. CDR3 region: CASSLRAGAYEQYF. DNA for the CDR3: TGTGCCAGCAGTTTACGAGCGGGGGCCTACGAGCAGTACTTC.

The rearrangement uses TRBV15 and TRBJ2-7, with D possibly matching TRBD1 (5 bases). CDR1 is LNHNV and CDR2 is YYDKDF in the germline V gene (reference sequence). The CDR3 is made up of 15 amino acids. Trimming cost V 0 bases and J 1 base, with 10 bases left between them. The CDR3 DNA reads TGTGCCACCAGCAGAGATCAGGGAATTTCCTACGAGCAGTACTTC. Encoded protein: CATSRDQGISYEQYF.

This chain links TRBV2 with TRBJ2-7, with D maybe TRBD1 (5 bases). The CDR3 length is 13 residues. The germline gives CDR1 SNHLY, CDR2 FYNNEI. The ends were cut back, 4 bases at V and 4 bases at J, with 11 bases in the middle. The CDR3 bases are TGTGCCAGCAGTGCAGGCAGGGATTACGAGCAGTACGTC. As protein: CASSAGRDYEQYV.

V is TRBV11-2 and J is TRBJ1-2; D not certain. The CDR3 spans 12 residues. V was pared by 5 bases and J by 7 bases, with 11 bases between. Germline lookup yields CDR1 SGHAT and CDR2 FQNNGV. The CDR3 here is CASSPNAPGYTF. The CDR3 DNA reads TGTGCCAGCAGCCCTAATGCCCCTGGCTACACCTTC.

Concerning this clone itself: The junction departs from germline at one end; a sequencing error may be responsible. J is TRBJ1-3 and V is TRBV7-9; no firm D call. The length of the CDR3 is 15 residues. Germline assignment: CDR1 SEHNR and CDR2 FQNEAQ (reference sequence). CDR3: CSSSSLRGSGNTIYF. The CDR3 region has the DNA TGTTCCAGCAGCTCACTACGGGGCTCTGGAAACACCATATATTTT.

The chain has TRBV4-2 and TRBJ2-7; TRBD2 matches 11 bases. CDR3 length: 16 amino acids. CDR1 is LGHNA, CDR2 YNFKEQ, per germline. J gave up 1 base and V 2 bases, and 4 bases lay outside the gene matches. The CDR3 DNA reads TGTGCCAGCAGCCAAACTTTAGCGGGAGGGTCCTACGAGCAGTACTTC. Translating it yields CASSQTLAGGSYEQYF.

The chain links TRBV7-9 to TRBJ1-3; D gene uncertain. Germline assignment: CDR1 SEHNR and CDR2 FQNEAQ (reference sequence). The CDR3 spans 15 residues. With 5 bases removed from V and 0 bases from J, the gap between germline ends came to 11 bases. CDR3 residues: CASSEGSSSGNTIYF. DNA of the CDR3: TGTGCCAGCAGCGAGGGTAGTTCCTCTGGAAACACCATATATTTT.

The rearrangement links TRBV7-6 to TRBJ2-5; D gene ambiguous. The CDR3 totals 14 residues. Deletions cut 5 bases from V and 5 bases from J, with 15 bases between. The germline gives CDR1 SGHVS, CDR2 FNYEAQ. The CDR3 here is CASSPPSRWETQYF. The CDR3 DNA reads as TGTGCCAGCAGCCCCCCCTCTAGATGGGAGACCCAGTACTTC.

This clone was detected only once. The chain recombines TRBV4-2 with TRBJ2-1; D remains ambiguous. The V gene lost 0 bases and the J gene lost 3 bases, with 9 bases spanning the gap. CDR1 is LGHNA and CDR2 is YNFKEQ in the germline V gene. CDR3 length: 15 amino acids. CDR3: CASSQEYFLYNEQFF. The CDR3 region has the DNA TGTGCCAGCAGCCAAGAATATTTCCTCTACAATGAGCAGTTCTTC.

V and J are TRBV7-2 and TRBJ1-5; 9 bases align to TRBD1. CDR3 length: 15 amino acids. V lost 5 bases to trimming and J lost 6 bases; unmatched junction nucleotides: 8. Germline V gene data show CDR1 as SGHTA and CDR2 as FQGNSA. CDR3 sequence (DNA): TGTGCCAGCAGCCCCGAACAGGGGGCGCGTCAGCCCCAGCATTTT. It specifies CASSPEQGARQPQHF.

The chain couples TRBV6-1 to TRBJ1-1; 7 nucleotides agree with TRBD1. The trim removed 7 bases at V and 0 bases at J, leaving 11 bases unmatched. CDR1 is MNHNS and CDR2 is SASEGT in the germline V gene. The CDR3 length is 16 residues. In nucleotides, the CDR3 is TGTGCCAGCATTGAGGACAGGACGAACTTGAACACTGAAGCTTTCTTT. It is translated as CASIEDRTNLNTEAFF.

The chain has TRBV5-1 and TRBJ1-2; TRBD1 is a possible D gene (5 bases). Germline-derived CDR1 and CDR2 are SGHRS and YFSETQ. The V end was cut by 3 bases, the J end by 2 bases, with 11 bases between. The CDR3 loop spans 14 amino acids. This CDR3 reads CASSSRRGNYGYTF. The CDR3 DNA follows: TGCGCCAGCAGCTCCCGGCGGGGGAACTATGGCTACACCTTC.

CDR3 sequence (DNA): TGTGCCAGCTCAGAGATGTCACGGGGGGGATACGAGCAGTACTTC. This codes for CASSEMSRGGYEQYF. The rearrangement joins TRBV18 to TRBJ2-7, with TRBD2 matching 8 bases. The germline V gene encodes CDR1 KGHSH and CDR2 LQKENI. V trimming: 5 bases; J trimming: 4 bases; junction bases outside the gene matches: 10. The CDR3 runs 15 residues.

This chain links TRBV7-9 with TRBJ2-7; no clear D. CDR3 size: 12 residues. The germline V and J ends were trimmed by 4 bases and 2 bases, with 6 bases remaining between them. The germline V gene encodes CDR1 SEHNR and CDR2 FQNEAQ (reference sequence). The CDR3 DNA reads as TGTGCCAGCAGCTCACTAACCTACGAGCAGTACTTC. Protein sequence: CASSSLTYEQYF.

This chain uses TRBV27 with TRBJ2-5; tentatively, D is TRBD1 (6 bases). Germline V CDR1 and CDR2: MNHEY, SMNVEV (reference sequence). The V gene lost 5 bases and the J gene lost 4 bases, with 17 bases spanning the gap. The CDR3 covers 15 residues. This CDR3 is CASSTGQLRGETQYF. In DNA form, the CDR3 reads TGTGCCAGCAGTACTGGACAGCTCAGGGGAGAGACCCAGTACTTC.